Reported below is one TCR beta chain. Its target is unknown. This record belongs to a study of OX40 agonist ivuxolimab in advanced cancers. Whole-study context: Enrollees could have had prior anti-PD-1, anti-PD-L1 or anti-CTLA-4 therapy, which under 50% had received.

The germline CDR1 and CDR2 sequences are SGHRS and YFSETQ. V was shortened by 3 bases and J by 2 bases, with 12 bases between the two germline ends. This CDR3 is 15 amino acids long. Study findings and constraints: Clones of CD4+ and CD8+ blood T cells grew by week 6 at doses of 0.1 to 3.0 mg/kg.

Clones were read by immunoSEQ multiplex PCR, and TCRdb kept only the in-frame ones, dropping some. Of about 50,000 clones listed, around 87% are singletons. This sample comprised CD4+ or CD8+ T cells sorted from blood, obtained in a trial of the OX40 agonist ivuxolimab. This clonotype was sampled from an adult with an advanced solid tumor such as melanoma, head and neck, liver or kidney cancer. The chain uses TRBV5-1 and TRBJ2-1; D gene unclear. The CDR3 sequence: CASSWNQFTYNEQFF. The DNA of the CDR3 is TGCGCCAGCAGCTGGAACCAATTTACCTACAATGAGCAGTTCTTC.